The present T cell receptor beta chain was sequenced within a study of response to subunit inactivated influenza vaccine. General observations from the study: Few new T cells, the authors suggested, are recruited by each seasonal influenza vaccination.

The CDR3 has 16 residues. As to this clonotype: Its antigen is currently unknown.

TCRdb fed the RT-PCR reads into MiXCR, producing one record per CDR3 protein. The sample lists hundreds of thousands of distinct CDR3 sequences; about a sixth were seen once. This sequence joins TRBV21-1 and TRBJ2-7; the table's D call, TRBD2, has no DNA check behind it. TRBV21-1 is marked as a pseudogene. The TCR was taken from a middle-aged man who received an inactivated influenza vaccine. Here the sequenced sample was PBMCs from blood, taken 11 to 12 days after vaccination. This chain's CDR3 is CASRGTSGVLSYEQYF. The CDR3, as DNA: TGTGCCAGCAGGGGAACTAGCGGGGTCCTTTCCTACGAGCAGTACTTC.